This TCR beta chain was sequenced during a study of CD8 T cells in Susac syndrome. V lost 0 bases to trimming and J lost 4 bases, with 9 bases between them. The germline gives CDR1 MGHRA, CDR2 YSYEKL. This CDR3 has 15 residues. TEMRA cells underwent FACS enrichment and CD8+ and CD4+ T cells underwent negative isolation. The authors reverse transcribed about 0.5 to 1 ug RNA with random hexamers. TCRdb called the immunoSEQ multiplex PCR reads again in MiXCR, with one record for every CDR3 protein. The data hold 200,000 to 250,000 distinct CDR3 sequences, with approximately 90% observed a single time. Source material: CD8+ T cells from PBMCs. The TCR was taken from a human donor with multiple sclerosis. The chain combines TRBV4-1 with TRBJ2-2; D is possibly TRBD2 (6 bases). In nucleotides, the CDR3 is TGCGCCAGCAGCCAAGATCGGGGGAGCACCGGGGAGCTGTTTTTT. It codes for CASSQDRGSTGELFF.